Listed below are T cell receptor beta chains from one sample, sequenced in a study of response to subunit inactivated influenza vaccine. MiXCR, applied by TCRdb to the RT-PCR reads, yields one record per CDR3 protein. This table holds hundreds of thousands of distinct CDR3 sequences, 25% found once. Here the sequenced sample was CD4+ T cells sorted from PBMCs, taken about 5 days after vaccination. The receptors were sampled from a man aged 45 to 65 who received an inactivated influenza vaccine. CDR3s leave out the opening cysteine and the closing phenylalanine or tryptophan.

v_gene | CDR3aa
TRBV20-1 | SARETNQETQY
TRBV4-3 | ASSQGGQGSFQETQY
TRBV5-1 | ASKGGGNIQY
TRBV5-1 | ASMLAGGKGEQY
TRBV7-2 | ASSATYQETQY
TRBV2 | ASRLAGGHQETQY
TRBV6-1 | ASSPPVVNEQF
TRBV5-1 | ASSLIEMNTGELF
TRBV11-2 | ASSLHPDTQY
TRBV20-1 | SARVPGRPDTQY
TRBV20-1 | SEFSVRAPQAQY
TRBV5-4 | ASSLNGRAEREQY
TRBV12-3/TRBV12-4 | ASSPSRLRDEKLF
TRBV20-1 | SARDPFGGNTEAF
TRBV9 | ASSPHRGLTEAF
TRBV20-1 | SVSYSGNTIY
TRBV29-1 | SVGQLDEQY
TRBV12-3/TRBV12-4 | ASSPAPGQGREKLF
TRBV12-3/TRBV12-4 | ASSLGTGGRDTEAF
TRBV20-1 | SAARGGDEQY
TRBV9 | ASNSGPDYGYT
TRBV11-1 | ASSSREGGITGELF
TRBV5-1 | ASSLAGQRTDTQY
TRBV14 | ASSQMGGSVYEQY
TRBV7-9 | ASSANSGARGTDTQY
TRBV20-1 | SARLRADYEQY